This T cell receptor (beta chain) was captured by sequencing in a study of blood T cell repertoires in COVID-19. Whole-study context: COVID-19 samples from acute and convalescent phases originated in the United States, Italy and Spain. PBMCs, B-cell-depleted T cells, or T cells were the source of the cDNA or gDNA that made up the material.

In the authors' methods: Amplification with reference gene primers provided the estimates of nucleated cell counts. Data came from immunoSEQ multiplex PCR; TCRdb stores just in-frame clones and leaves some out. V and J calls and clone size follow that table, whereas D and trimming were derived from the DNA. The table shows around 140,000 clones, with approximately 81% occurring only once. The receptor's source is a man in his 60s with acute or convalescent COVID-19. The specimen was peripheral blood.

The CDR3 bases are TGTGCCAGCAGCTTCCGGGGGGCAAGCACAGATACGCAGTATTTT. This encodes CASSFRGASTDTQYF. This chain joins TRBV7-3 and TRBJ2-3; D might be TRBD2 (7 bases). The CDR3 runs to 15 residues. The V gene's germline CDR1 is SGHTA and CDR2 FQGTGA. Deletions cut 3 bases from V and 0 bases from J, with 10 bases between.